Below, 4 T cell receptor beta chains from the same sample are listed, as sequenced in a study of blood T cell repertoires in COVID-19 (dated by TCRdb to the early 2020s). The library was generated by the immunoSEQ multiplex PCR assay. TCRdb retrieved this table from immuneACCESS and kept in-frame rearrangements only. Not all clones are present; in checked studies, unresolved V genes account for under half, and no reason is known for the remainder. The sample includes 40,000 or so clones, with around 86% observed a single time. The ten largest account for over 5% of the sample. Sequencing was carried out using peripheral blood. These receptors all come from a man aged 35 to 55 with active COVID-19.

The chain employs TRBV28 and TRBJ2-7; TRBD2 is a possible D gene (5 bases). V was shortened by 3 bases and J by 4 bases, with 13 bases between the two germline ends. The CDR3 runs to 14 residues. Germline V gene sequence: CDR1 MDHEN, CDR2 SYDVKM. The CDR3 here is CASSFEGYSYEQYF. CDR3 bases: TGTGCCAGCAGTTTCGAGGGATATTCGTACGAGCAGTACTTC.

The chain carries TRBV1 and TRBJ2-1; TRBD2 was called by the table and not checked on the DNA. TRBV1 represents a pseudogene. The CDR3 covers 22 residues. CDR3 nucleotides: TGCACCAGCAGCGCTAAAGGGGCGGAGGGATTATGGACTATCAGCTCCTACAATGAGCAGTTCTTC. This codes for CTSSAKGAEGLWTISSYNEQFF.

The chain recombines TRBV27 with TRBJ2-1, with D tentatively TRBD2 (5 bases). Germline CDR1 MNHEY, CDR2 SMNVEV (reference sequence). The CDR3 spans 12 residues. The V and J ends lost 4 bases and 9 bases respectively, with 10 bases between them. The CDR3 DNA sequence: TGTGCCAGCAGTTCGGGAACGGGTGAGCAGTTCTTC. Protein sequence: CASSSGTGEQFF.

The gene calls are TRBV4-1 and TRBJ2-1; 13 bases align to TRBD2. Looked up from germline, CDR1 is MGHRA and CDR2 is YSYEKL. After removal of 3 bases from V and 7 bases from J, the junction contained 6 bases not matched to a gene. This CDR3 has 16 residues. This CDR3 reads CASSQFTSGRGNEQFF. CDR3 bases: TGCGCCAGCAGCCAGTTCACTAGCGGGAGGGGGAATGAGCAGTTCTTC.